This TCR beta chain was captured by sequencing in a study of cytomegalovirus exposure and HLA in healthy donors. Study results and caveats: In vitro experiments confirmed that a few CMV-associated chains were specific for CMV antigens.

This clone was seen only once. Its target is not known. The PCR used 60 Vbeta and 13 Jbeta primers. Clones were read by immunoSEQ multiplex PCR, and TCRdb kept only the in-frame ones, dropping some. The profile shows under 250,000 clones, over 60% of them singletons. Sequenced sample: PBMCs. This clonotype was sampled from a man between 18 and 35 years old in good health and CMV-seronegative.

The CDR3 here is CASSYSGSYGYTF. In nucleotides, the CDR3 is TGTGCCAGCAGTTACTCTGGCAGCTATGGCTACACCTTC. The rearrangement joins TRBV6-6 to TRBJ1-2; D remains ambiguous. This CDR3 spans 13 amino acids. CDR1 is MNHNY and CDR2 is SVGAGI in the germline V gene (reference sequence). Trimming took 0 bases from V and 4 from J, leaving 6 bases between them.